One and the same sample provided the 27 T cell receptor beta chains below, sequenced in a study of human T cells and chemical hapten exposure. MiXCR was run by TCRdb on the RACE reads, yielding one entry per CDR3 protein. The sample holds around 120,000 distinct CDR3 sequences, roughly 9.6% seen once. The time point here: patch test 1, 2 weeks after DPC sensitization. The treatment: therapeutic diphenylcyclopropenone sensitization with weekly scalp DPC. Sequencing was performed on whole blood, taken in connection with sensitization to the hapten diphenylcyclopropenone (DPC). These receptors all stem from a woman in her thirties or forties with alopecia areata. Some clones in this sample may be carry-over from other donors' samples.

In its sample, this clonotype was seen many times. V is TRBV7-8 and J is TRBJ1-4; no definite D call. Germline-derived CDR1 and CDR2 are SGHVS and FQNEAQ. Trimming took 2 bases from V and 7 from J, leaving 8 bases between them. The CDR3 loop spans 13 amino acids. The CDR3 spells CASSLFGGEKLFF. In DNA, the CDR3 is TGTGCCAGCAGCTTATTTGGAGGTGAAAAACTGTTTTTT. Combining the CDR3 with reference TRBV7-8 and TRBJ1-4 gives the whole variable domain GAGVSQSPRYKVAKRGQDVALRCDPISGHVSLFWYQQALGQGPEFLTYFQNEAQLDKSGLPSDRFFAERPEGSVSTLKIQRTQQEDSAVYLCASSLFGGEKLFFGSGTQLSVL.

A few counts support this clonotype. The DNA for the CDR3 is TGTGCCAGCACCTGGGGACACGCTGGTCAGCCCCAGCATTTT. This gives the protein CASTWGHAGQPQHF. The genes are TRBV27 and TRBJ1-5, with a weak D call TRBD1 (6 bases). This CDR3 spans 14 amino acids. The germline V gene encodes CDR1 MNHEY and CDR2 SMNVEV (reference sequence). V was trimmed by 7 bases and J by 6 bases, leaving 16 bases between them.

This clonotype was counted only a few times. The V call is TRBV5-1, the J call TRBJ2-5; D ambiguous. CDR1 and CDR2 (germline): SGHRS, YFSETQ. The V end lost 3 bases, the J end lost 6 bases, and 18 bases lay between the germline ends. The CDR3 consists of 15 residues. In nucleotides, the CDR3 is TGCGCCAGCAGCTCTACGATGAAGAGCCGGAAGACCCAGTACTTC. Protein product: CASSSTMKSRKTQYF.

The chain is built from TRBV6-5 and TRBJ1-2; 8 bases are a match to TRBD1. J lost 6 bases, V lost 5 bases, and 8 bases had no gene match. Looked up from germline, CDR1 is MNHEY and CDR2 is SVGAGI. The CDR3 covers 14 residues. For the CDR3, the DNA is TGTGCCAGCAGTATGGGGCAGGGGGCGGATGGCTACACCTTC. Translated, it gives CASSMGQGADGYTF.

Comment on this clonotype: This may stem from a read error, because a much larger clone lies one nucleotide away. The chain employs TRBV20-1 and TRBJ2-6; D gene unclear. The CDR3 runs 15 residues. From germline, CDR1 is DFQATT and CDR2 SNEGSKA (reference sequence). The CDR3 DNA is TGCGGTGCTAGGTTACCGACCTCTGGGGCCAACGTCCTGACTTTC. Its protein is CGARLPTSGANVLTF.

The chain carries TRBV20-1 and TRBJ2-1; 8 bases match TRBD2. The CDR3 consists of 15 residues. Germline lookup yields CDR1 DFQATT and CDR2 SNEGSKA (reference sequence). The V segment lost 6 bases and the J segment 0 bases; nucleotides outside the gene matches: 7. The CDR3 bases are TGCAGTGCCCACCTACTAGCGGACTCCTACAATGAGCAGTTCTTC. It is translated as CSAHLLADSYNEQFF.

The sample holds a few counts of this clonotype. The genes are TRBV12-3 or TRBV12-4 and TRBJ1-2; weak D call: TRBD1 (6 bases). Between the trimmed V and J ends, which lost 7 bases and 6 bases, there was a span of 15 bases. CDR3 length: 13 residues. The CDR3 DNA sequence: TGTGCCAGCACTTTCGGGACAATTGATGGCTACACCTTC. Residues: CASTFGTIDGYTF.

This clonotype was counted at least ten times. The CDR3 DNA reads TGTGCCACCGGGCAGTTCAACAATCAGCCCCAGCATTTT. Translated: CATGQFNNQPQHF. The chain combines TRBV24-1 with TRBJ1-5; D is undetermined. Germline V gives CDR1 KGHDR, CDR2 SFDVKD. Trimming removed 9 bases from V and 3 bases from J, with 11 bases in between. The CDR3 is made up of 13 amino acids.

The sample holds a few counts of this clonotype. The chain uses TRBV5-6 and TRBJ1-1; 9 bases are a match to TRBD1. V gave up 2 bases and J gave up 5 bases; unmatched junction bases: 7. The CDR3 is made up of 15 amino acids. CDR1 is SGHDT, CDR2 YYEEEE, per germline. The CDR3 is CASSFTGGLWTEAFF. The DNA of the CDR3 is TGTGCCAGCAGCTTTACAGGGGGCTTATGGACTGAAGCTTTCTTT. Complete variable domain (other parts from reference TRBV5-6 and TRBJ1-1): DAGVTQSPTHLIKTRGQQVTLRCSPKSGHDTVSWYQQALGQGPQFIFQYYEEEERQRGNFPDRFSGHQFPNYSSELNVNALLLGDSALYLCASSFTGGLWTEAFFGQGTRLTVV.

The chain combines TRBV6-2 or TRBV6-3 with TRBJ2-7; a possible D gene is TRBD1 (5 bases). V was clipped by 2 bases and J by 7 bases, with 9 bases between them. Per the germline V gene, CDR1 is MNHEY and CDR2 is SVGEGT. The length of the CDR3 is 12 residues. Written as DNA, the CDR3 is TGTGCCAGCAGTTACCTGGGGCCTGAGCAGTACTTC. Translated: CASSYLGPEQYF.

This clonotype was observed at least ten times. The rearrangement uses TRBV7-8 and TRBJ1-6, with 8 positions matching TRBD1. V dropped 1 base and J dropped 7; count of bases not matched to a gene: 9. Germline V gene data show CDR1 as SGHVS and CDR2 as FQNEAQ. The CDR3 totals 17 residues. Here the CDR3 reads CASSLGVPTGVNSPLHF. The CDR3 DNA follows: TGTGCCAGCAGCTTAGGGGTGCCGACAGGGGTGAATTCACCCCTCCACTTT.

This clonotype occurred many times. The chain is built from TRBV10-2 and TRBJ1-1; the match to TRBD1 covers 7 bases. The CDR3 covers 13 residues. The V gene end was trimmed by 5 bases and the J gene end by 2 bases; junction bases not matched to a gene: 2. The germline V gene has CDR1 WSHSY and CDR2 SAAADI. CDR3 loop: CASSRGQNTEAFF. The DNA for the CDR3 is TGCGCCAGCAGTAGGGGGCAAAACACTGAAGCTTTCTTT.

This clonotype was counted many times. The chain carries TRBV10-3 and TRBJ1-1; perhaps TRBD1 as D (6 bases). The germline gives CDR1 ENHRY, CDR2 SYGVKD. The V end was cut by 4 bases, the J end by 2 bases, with 14 bases between. This CDR3 has 15 amino acids. DNA of the CDR3: TGTGCCATCAGTGGGGAAAGGGGGGTTAACACTGAAGCTTTCTTT. Translation gives CAISGERGVNTEAFF.

This clonotype was counted ten times or more. V usage is TRBV7-6 and J usage is TRBJ1-2; 8 positions match TRBD1. The CDR3 extends over 13 amino acids. Germline loops: CDR1 SGHVS, CDR2 FNYEAQ. Trimming removed 4 bases from V and 6 bases from J; junction bases left unmatched: 4. The CDR3 region is CASSSGQGDGYTF. In nucleotides, the CDR3 is TGTGCCAGCAGCTCAGGACAGGGAGATGGCTACACCTTC.

The CDR3 reads CSVKLLAGKLYEQYF. For the CDR3, the DNA is TGCAGTGTTAAACTTCTAGCGGGGAAGCTCTACGAGCAGTACTTC. The gene calls are TRBV20-1 and TRBJ2-7; 9 positions match TRBD2. Germline V lookup: CDR1 DFQATT, CDR2 SNEGSKA (reference sequence). The length of the CDR3 is 15 residues. V lost 7 bases and J lost 3; bases outside the gene matches: 13.

On this clonotype itself: This clone may be a read error of a much larger clone one base away. The CDR3 DNA reads as TGTGCCAGCAGCTTAGACGACAGCCGAAACACCATATATTTT. Encoded protein: CASSLDDSRNTIYF. The J gene is TRBJ1-3, the V gene TRBV13; weak D call: TRBD1 (5 bases). V was clipped by 1 base and J by 5 bases, with 9 bases between them. Germline CDR1 reads PRHDT; CDR2 reads FYEKMQ (reference sequence). The CDR3 length is 14 residues.

This clonotype was seen a few times. This chain uses TRBV7-9 with TRBJ2-5, with 9 bases fitting TRBD2. The CDR3 length is 19 residues. Looked up from germline, CDR1 is SEHNR and CDR2 is FQNEAQ (reference sequence). V gave up 5 bases and J gave up 2 bases; unmatched junction bases: 18. CDR3 nucleotide sequence: TGTGCCAGCAGCCCAACTCACGGTCCGGCGGGGGGGTATCAAGAGACCCAGTACTTC. This encodes CASSPTHGPAGGYQETQYF.

This clonotype was recorded many times. The chain has TRBV4-2 and TRBJ2-1; 12 nucleotides agree with TRBD2. CDR1 and CDR2 (germline): LGHNA, YNFKEQ. The CDR3 length is 20 residues. With 1 base clipped from V and 4 bases from J, the junction kept 14 bases outside the gene matches. Written as DNA, the CDR3 is TGTGCCAGCAGCCAAGTCTCCTCGCCTAGCGGGAGGGTAGGATACAATGAGCAGTTCTTC. It specifies CASSQVSSPSGRVGYNEQFF.

This clonotype was picked up many times. This chain connects TRBV11-2 to TRBJ1-2; D call uncertain. Trimming removed 0 bases at V and 5 bases at J, with 7 bases between. Looked up from germline, CDR1 is SGHAT and CDR2 is FQNNGV. The CDR3 is 13 residues long. Here the CDR3 DNA reads TGTGCCAGCAGCTTAGATTTGGCTTATGGCTACACCTTC. It codes for CASSLDLAYGYTF.

The chain carries TRBV19 and TRBJ2-3, with TRBD2 matching 9 bases. After removal of 6 bases from V and 3 bases from J, the junction contained 10 bases not matched to a gene. The CDR3 contains 16 residues. Germline V gene lookup returns CDR1 LNHDA and CDR2 SQIVND (reference sequence). The CDR3 region has the DNA TGTGCCAGTAGCCTACAGCGGGGGGCCCAGACAGATACGCAGTATTTT. This gives the protein CASSLQRGAQTDTQYF.

There are many counts of this clonotype. This chain connects TRBV4-2 to TRBJ2-1; 12 positions match TRBD2. The length of the CDR3 is 15 residues. CDR1 and CDR2 from the germline V gene are LGHNA and YNFKEQ. After removal of 4 bases from V and 8 bases from J, the junction contained 6 bases not matched to a gene. The CDR3 reads CASSPSSGGADEQFF. Written as DNA, the CDR3 is TGTGCCAGCAGCCCGTCTAGCGGGGGGGCCGATGAGCAGTTCTTC.

This chain connects TRBV4-3 to TRBJ2-5, with TRBD2 as a possible D gene (6 bases). Trimming shortened V by 3 bases and J by 2 bases, and 13 bases separated the two germline ends. Per germline, CDR1 LGHNA and CDR2 YSLEER. The CDR3 extends over 15 amino acids. CDR3 in DNA: TGCGCCAGCAGCCAGGGACTGGCAAGGCAAGAGACCCAGTACTTC. Its protein product is CASSQGLARQETQYF.

This clonotype was found many times. This sequence joins TRBV28 and TRBJ1-1; no clear D gene. V lost 0 bases and J 0 bases, leaving 8 bases between the germline ends. Germline CDR1 is MDHEN and CDR2 is SYDVKM. This CDR3 region has 15 residues. In DNA form, the CDR3 reads TGTGCCAGCAGTTTATGGGTGGGGATGAACACTGAAGCTTTCTTT. Encoded protein: CASSLWVGMNTEAFF.

This clonotype appeared many times. The chain uses TRBV7-8 and TRBJ2-2; TRBD2 might be the D (6 bases). Between the trimmed V and J ends, which lost 0 bases and 0 bases, there was a span of 11 bases. This CDR3 is 17 amino acids long. CDR1 and CDR2 from the germline V gene are SGHVS and FQNEAQ. CDR3 sequence (DNA): TGTGCCAGCAGCTTAGCGCGTGGGGGGACGAACACCGGGGAGCTGTTTTTT. This sequence encodes CASSLARGGTNTGELFF.

This clonotype showed up many times. The CDR3 spells CASSQDLWQEQPQHF. In DNA form, the CDR3 reads TGCGCCAGCAGCCAAGATCTATGGCAGGAACAGCCCCAGCATTTT. V and J are TRBV4-3 and TRBJ1-5; D not resolved. With 0 bases removed from V and 7 bases from J, the gap between germline ends came to 13 bases. The germline gives CDR1 LGHNA, CDR2 YSLEER. The CDR3 runs 15 residues.

This clonotype has a count of ten or more. The chain has TRBV7-2 and TRBJ2-7; the D is unclear. Germline values: CDR1 SGHTA, CDR2 FQGNSA. The CDR3 consists of 12 residues. Trimming shortened V by 5 bases and J by 2 bases, and 7 bases separated the two germline ends. CDR3 coding DNA: TGTGCCAGCAGCCCCCCCACCTACGAGCAGTACTTC. Protein sequence: CASSPPTYEQYF.

This clonotype was seen a few times. The chain couples TRBV20-1 to TRBJ1-1; D gene unclear. This CDR3 is 11 amino acids long. Trimming shortened V by 1 base and J by 10 bases, and 10 bases separated the two germline ends. Germline V gene data show CDR1 as DFQATT and CDR2 as SNEGSKA (reference sequence). The CDR3 sequence: CSARGIGVAFF. The DNA of the CDR3 is TGCAGTGCTAGAGGCATCGGGGTAGCTTTCTTT.